Presented here are 31 T cell receptor beta chains from one specimen sequenced in a study of blood T cell repertoires in COVID-19. Using immunoSEQ multiplex PCR, the repertoire was profiled, and TCRdb retains in-frame clones only, with some absent. The sample includes approximately 170,000 clones, about 89% seen only once; the top ten take about 3.5%. Sequences were obtained from peripheral blood. The receptors originated from a man in his sixties or seventies with acute or convalescent COVID-19.

A word on this clone: The identical CDR3 is also encoded by other nucleotide sequences in the sample. The chain is built from TRBV18 and TRBJ2-7; the D gene is possibly TRBD1 (6 bases). V lost 2 bases to trimming and J lost 2 bases, with 7 bases between them. This CDR3 spans 13 amino acids. CDR1 and CDR2 (germline): KGHSH, LQKENI. The CDR3 sequence is CASSPGQTYEQYF. The CDR3 nucleotides read TGTGCCAGCTCACCAGGACAGACCTACGAGCAGTACTTC.

The chain couples TRBV7-2 to TRBJ2-3; tentative D call: TRBD2 (7 bases). This CDR3 has 17 amino acids. Germline lookup yields CDR1 SGHTA and CDR2 FQGNSA. Trimming left V 1 base short and J 3 bases short, with 17 bases between. The CDR3 sequence is CASSLVELRGRTDTQYF. The CDR3 DNA is TGTGCCAGCAGCTTAGTCGAATTGCGGGGGCGAACAGATACGCAGTATTTT.

J is TRBJ2-5 and V is TRBV3-1 (or the pseudogene TRBV3-2), with 7 bases matching TRBD1. CDR1 and CDR2 from the germline V gene are LGHDT and YNNKEL (reference sequence). V was clipped by 3 bases and J by 4 bases; unmatched bases: 8. This CDR3 is built from 15 residues. CDR3 DNA sequence: TGTGCCAGCAGCCAGTATCGACAGGGCGGAGAGACCCAGTACTTC. It codes for CASSQYRQGGETQYF.

This rearrangement joins TRBV29-1 to TRBJ1-5, with no clear D. The germline V gene has CDR1 SQVTM and CDR2 ANQGSEA. The CDR3 contains 16 residues. The V end was cut by 6 bases, the J end by 0 bases, with 18 bases between. CDR3 bases: TGCAGCGTCACCTGGCTTGACGGGGATAGCAATCAGCCCCAGCATTTT. Translated, it gives CSVTWLDGDSNQPQHF.

The genes are TRBV28 and TRBJ1-2; the match to TRBD1 covers 9 bases. The germline gives CDR1 MDHEN, CDR2 SYDVKM. This CDR3 spans 14 amino acids. V was pared by 6 bases and J by 5 bases, with 7 bases of the junction left unmatched. CDR3 loop: CASSPGTGSYGYTF. The CDR3 DNA sequence: TGTGCCAGCAGCCCTGGGACAGGGAGTTATGGCTACACCTTC.

The V and J genes are TRBV10-3 and TRBJ2-3, with 12 bases that match TRBD2. CDR1 and CDR2 (germline): ENHRY, SYGVKD. After removal of 0 bases from V and 2 bases from J, the junction contained 3 bases not matched to a gene. The CDR3 has 17 amino acids. The CDR3 DNA follows: TGTGCCATCAGTGAGTCGACTAGCGGGAGAAACACAGATACGCAGTATTTT. The encoded protein is CAISESTSGRNTDTQYF.

The chain employs TRBV28 and TRBJ2-5; 8 positions match TRBD2. The CDR3 spans 17 residues. Losses at the gene ends were 1 base for V and 0 bases for J; bases not matched to a gene: 7. Germline assignment: CDR1 MDHEN and CDR2 SYDVKM. This CDR3 is CASSLYGSGANQETQYF. Written as DNA, the CDR3 is TGTGCCAGCAGTTTATATGGTAGCGGGGCAAACCAAGAGACCCAGTACTTC.

The V gene is TRBV19, the J gene TRBJ2-3, with 9 nucleotides matching TRBD1. Per the germline V gene, CDR1 is LNHDA and CDR2 is SQIVND (reference sequence). The CDR3 runs 16 residues. V was pared by 10 bases and J by 3 bases, with 14 bases of the junction left unmatched. CDR3 amino acids: CATTRRGTGRTDTQYF. The CDR3 nucleotides read TGTGCCACCACCCGGCGGGGGACAGGGAGGACAGATACGCAGTATTTT.

The V and J genes are TRBV28 and TRBJ2-5; 7 nucleotides agree with TRBD2. Germline CDR1 MDHEN, CDR2 SYDVKM. The trim removed 5 bases at V and 2 bases at J, leaving 5 bases unmatched. The CDR3 consists of 14 residues. The CDR3, as DNA: TGTGCCAGCAGTCGTACCGGGGGGCAAGAGACCCAGTACTTC. Its translation: CASSRTGGQETQYF.

The chain joins TRBV15 to TRBJ1-4; the match to TRBD1 covers 8 bases. Trimming removed 5 bases from V and 5 bases from J; junction bases left unmatched: 7. Germline lookup yields CDR1 LNHNV and CDR2 YYDKDF (reference sequence). The CDR3 loop spans 15 amino acids. DNA of the CDR3: TGTGCCACCAGCCTTAGGACAGGGTTAAATGAAAAACTGTTTTTT. Translating it yields CATSLRTGLNEKLFF.

The chain carries TRBV7-8 and TRBJ2-1; unclear D gene. The germline V and J ends were trimmed by 5 bases and 3 bases, with 5 bases remaining between them. From germline, CDR1 is SGHVS and CDR2 FQNEAQ. This CDR3 region has 12 residues. The CDR3 here is CASSRNYNEQFF. CDR3 DNA: TGTGCCAGCAGCCGCAACTACAATGAGCAGTTCTTC.

The CDR3, as DNA: TGCGCCAGCAGCGCGGACCAGGGAATAAGCACTGAAGCTTTCTTT. Its translation: CASSADQGISTEAFF. This chain uses TRBV5-1 with TRBJ1-1; tentatively, D is TRBD1 (5 bases). Germline CDR1 reads SGHRS; CDR2 reads YFSETQ. The CDR3 runs to 15 residues. Trimming left V 4 bases short and J 4 bases short, with 17 bases between. Filled out from reference TRBV5-1 and TRBJ1-1, the complete variable domain reads KAGVTQTPRYLIKTRGQQVTLSCSPISGHRSVSWYQQTPGQGLQFLFEYFSETQRNKGNFPGRFSGRQFSNSRSEMNVSTLELGDSALYLCASSADQGISTEAFFGQGTRLTVV.

J is TRBJ1-3 and V is TRBV28; 8 bases map to TRBD1. The trim removed 3 bases at V and 8 bases at J, leaving 6 bases unmatched. CDR1 is MDHEN and CDR2 is SYDVKM in the germline V gene. CDR3 size: 14 residues. The CDR3 DNA is TGTGCCAGCAGTTTGGACAGGGTCGAGGACACCATATATTTT. It yields the protein CASSLDRVEDTIYF.

The chain joins TRBV5-1 to TRBJ2-7; tentative D call: TRBD1 (6 bases). The V gene lost 0 bases and the J gene lost 5 bases, with 18 bases spanning the gap. CDR1 and CDR2 from the germline V gene are SGHRS and YFSETQ. This CDR3 region has 16 residues. CDR3 sequence: CASSLAGWAGVDEQYF. The CDR3 DNA reads TGCGCCAGCAGCTTGGCCGGGTGGGCAGGGGTAGACGAGCAGTACTTC. Filled out from reference TRBV5-1 and TRBJ2-7, the complete variable domain reads KAGVTQTPRYLIKTRGQQVTLSCSPISGHRSVSWYQQTPGQGLQFLFEYFSETQRNKGNFPGRFSGRQFSNSRSEMNVSTLELGDSALYLCASSLAGWAGVDEQYFGPGTRLTVT.

The chain employs TRBV7-9 and TRBJ2-5; 7 nucleotides agree with TRBD1. V dropped 6 bases and J dropped 4; count of bases not matched to a gene: 8. This CDR3 has 14 residues. Germline V gene data show CDR1 as SEHNR and CDR2 as FQNEAQ (reference sequence). CDR3 residues: CASRRTGVGETQYF. The CDR3 region has the DNA TGTGCCAGCAGACGAACAGGGGTAGGAGAGACCCAGTACTTC.

This chain links TRBV2 with TRBJ1-2; TRBD1 might be the D (5 bases). CDR1 SNHLY and CDR2 FYNNEI come from the germline V gene. V dropped 0 bases and J dropped 5 bases, with 19 bases sitting between them. This CDR3 has 17 residues. The CDR3 region is CASSEALGRARFYGYTF. The CDR3 DNA sequence: TGTGCCAGCAGTGAAGCTCTCGGCAGGGCGAGATTTTATGGCTACACCTTC.

The chain employs TRBV5-6 and TRBJ2-7, with a possible D match to TRBD1 (7 bases). Germline V CDR1 and CDR2: SGHDT, YYEEEE. There are 14 residues in the CDR3. The germline V and J ends were trimmed by 4 bases and 4 bases, with 15 bases remaining between them. CDR3 amino acids: CASSPGQAGYEQYF. Written as DNA, the CDR3 is TGTGCCAGCAGCCCCGGACAGGCGGGGTACGAGCAGTACTTC.

The rearrangement uses TRBV27 and TRBJ2-7; D uncertain. Trimming shortened V by 5 bases and J by 4 bases, and 15 bases separated the two germline ends. CDR3 length: 14 residues. Germline values: CDR1 MNHEY, CDR2 SMNVEV (reference sequence). The CDR3, as DNA: TGTGCCAGCAGTCCCCTGCGTTCGGTATACGAGCAGTACTTC. This sequence encodes CASSPLRSVYEQYF.

The chain couples TRBV5-1 to TRBJ2-7, with TRBD1 as a possible D gene (5 bases). This CDR3 has 13 amino acids. Germline lookup yields CDR1 SGHRS and CDR2 YFSETQ. V lost 0 bases and J lost 3, with 7 bases in between. Here the CDR3 DNA reads TGCGCCAGCAGCTTGGGACAGTTCTACGAGCAGTACTTC. Translation gives CASSLGQFYEQYF.

The V gene is TRBV19, the J gene TRBJ2-2, with 7 bases aligning to TRBD2. Germline CDR1 reads LNHDA; CDR2 reads SQIVND (reference sequence). The CDR3 has 14 residues. V was pared by 7 bases and J by 5 bases, with 7 bases of the junction left unmatched. CDR3 in DNA: TGTGCCAGTACTCCGGGACTAATGACCGGGGAGCTGTTTTTT. It translates to CASTPGLMTGELFF.

J is TRBJ2-3 and V is TRBV5-8, with TRBD2 identical over 8 bases. V was clipped by 7 bases and J by 4 bases; unmatched bases: 8. From germline, CDR1 is SGHTS and CDR2 YDEGEE. The length of the CDR3 is 14 residues. This chain's CDR3 is CASVWGGGSDTQYF. DNA for the CDR3: TGTGCCAGCGTATGGGGCGGGGGGTCAGATACGCAGTATTTT. Based on the CDR3 plus reference TRBV5-8 and TRBJ2-3, the full variable domain is EAGVTQSPTHLIKTRGQQATLRCSPISGHTSVYWYQQALGLGLQFLLWYDEGEERNRGNFPPRFSGRQFPNYSSELNVNALELEDSALYLCASVWGGGSDTQYFGPGTRLTVL.

The chain combines TRBV28 with TRBJ1-1, with D uncertain. CDR1 and CDR2 (germline): MDHEN, SYDVKM. The CDR3 extends over 15 amino acids. V gave up 3 bases and J gave up 1 base, with 12 bases separating them. The CDR3 DNA follows: TGTGCCAGCAGTTTTCACCAAGCGGAGAACACTGAAGCTTTCTTT. Protein: CASSFHQAENTEAFF.

V is TRBV27 and J is TRBJ2-4; possible D gene TRBD1, 5 bases. This CDR3 has 16 residues. The V and J ends lost 6 bases and 0 bases respectively, with 15 bases between them. The germline V gene encodes CDR1 MNHEY and CDR2 SMNVEV (reference sequence). CDR3 in amino acids: CASRSLETVAKNIQYF. DNA of the CDR3: TGTGCCAGCAGATCACTCGAGACAGTAGCCAAAAACATTCAGTACTTC.

This rearrangement joins TRBV7-6 to TRBJ1-4; TRBD1 matches at 7 bases. Germline V gives CDR1 SGHVS, CDR2 FNYEAQ. Germline trimming cut 4 bases from V and 5 bases from J; bases unmatched to any gene: 4. CDR3 length: 14 amino acids. In DNA form, the CDR3 reads TGTGCCAGCAGCTCACAGGGGAGGAATGAAAAACTGTTTTTT. As protein: CASSSQGRNEKLFF.

The V call is TRBV18, the J call TRBJ2-2; TRBD1 is a possible D gene (5 bases). Trimming took off 3 bases at V and 0 bases at J, with 11 bases between the two ends. Germline V gives CDR1 KGHSH, CDR2 LQKENI. The CDR3 is made up of 16 amino acids. The CDR3 reads CASSPLDSANTGELFF. The CDR3 nucleotides are TGTGCCAGCTCACCTCTAGACAGCGCGAACACCGGGGAGCTGTTTTTT.

The V and J genes are TRBV28 and TRBJ2-7, with D maybe TRBD2 (5 bases). This CDR3 has 13 residues. Looked up from germline, CDR1 is MDHEN and CDR2 is SYDVKM. V was clipped by 8 bases and J by 0 bases, with 11 bases between them. DNA for the CDR3: TGTGCCAGCGTCCTGGGGAGCTCCTACGAGCAGTACTTC. It codes for CASVLGSSYEQYF.

This clone was observed a handful of times. V usage is TRBV19 and J usage is TRBJ2-7; D possibly corresponds to TRBD2 (5 bases). From germline, CDR1 is LNHDA and CDR2 SQIVND (reference sequence). With 5 bases removed from V and 0 bases from J, the gap between germline ends came to 14 bases. The CDR3 is made up of 15 amino acids. The CDR3: CASSPGVLGSYEQYF. The CDR3 region has the DNA TGTGCCAGTAGTCCCGGGGTATTAGGCTCCTACGAGCAGTACTTC.

This chain connects TRBV5-1 to TRBJ1-4; 8 bases agree with TRBD1. The germline CDR1 and CDR2 sequences are SGHRS and YFSETQ. This CDR3 region has 15 residues. V gave up 0 bases and J gave up 8 bases; unmatched junction bases: 6. The CDR3 coding sequence is TGCGCCAGCAGCTTGGGGACAGGGCGCCCGGAAAAACTGTTTTTT. Its translation is CASSLGTGRPEKLFF.

This chain connects TRBV10-3 to TRBJ2-1, with 8 bases fitting TRBD1. V was clipped by 11 bases and J by 2 bases; unmatched bases: 11. The germline CDR1 and CDR2 sequences are ENHRY and SYGVKD. This CDR3 has 15 residues. The CDR3 DNA reads TGTGCCTCGTCGGCCCAGGGGGCTACCTACAATGAGCAGTTCTTC. This sequence encodes CASSAQGATYNEQFF.

This chain uses TRBV6-5 with TRBJ2-1; weak D call: TRBD2 (5 bases). CDR3 length: 14 amino acids. The V end was cut by 4 bases, the J end by 4 bases, with 11 bases between. From germline, CDR1 is MNHEY and CDR2 SVGAGI. CDR3 amino acids: CASSSPAVYNEQFF. DNA of the CDR3: TGTGCCAGCAGTTCCCCAGCGGTTTACAATGAGCAGTTCTTC.

The chain combines TRBV27 with TRBJ1-2; 11 nucleotides agree with TRBD1. CDR3 length: 15 amino acids. Losses at the gene ends were 3 bases for V and 3 bases for J; bases not matched to a gene: 3. Germline-derived CDR1 and CDR2 are MNHEY and SMNVEV (reference sequence). In DNA form, the CDR3 reads TGTGCCAGCAGTTTCGGACAGGGGGCGCACTATGGCTACACCTTC. It is translated as CASSFGQGAHYGYTF.